This paragraph covers one T cell receptor (beta chain) sequence. Which antigen it targets is not known. No base qualities exist here, and no much larger clone lies one base off it. CD8 naive samples consisted of CD45RO-negative cells that were positively selected for CCR7, yielding a CD45RA+CCR7+ population without TemRA cells. Donors were healthy HIV-negative adults with no recently reported acute infections or vaccinations. Only Caucasian adults living in Nashville, Tennessee, USA were represented among the donors. After blood collection by leukapheresis, PBMCs were isolated using Ficoll-Histopaque density gradient centrifugation and then cryopreserved in the vapor phase of liquid nitrogen. Purity and quantity of every magnetically sorted T cell population were checked by analytical flow cytometry. From each sorted fraction, genomic DNA was isolated and quantified by UV absorbance on a Nanodrop 2000c.

TCR CDR3 regions were amplified from genomic DNA by multiplex PCR using the deep immunoSEQ assay. Extracted genomic DNA from each cell subset was spread evenly across all wells of several immunoSEQ 96-well plates, with each plate serving as a replicate. For sorted subsets, 200 ng of genomic DNA, equivalent to tens of thousands of T cell genomes, went into each replicate PCR. Purified libraries were quantified with a Qubit 3.0 fluorometer, sized on a Bioanalyzer 2100, and re-quantified with the KAPA Library Quantification kit. Each immunoSEQ 96-well plate was sequenced on its own single-read 150-cycle Illumina NextSeq 550 flow cell. The authors' pipeline ran thus. Because the immunoSEQ output included only junctional sequences and no quality scores, the filtering could not be the same as the filtering used for full-length reads. Sequences were annotated with PyIR, a Python wrapper for IgBLAST v1.9, using IMGT germline references to assign V/J genes and CDR3. Reads were removed for weak V/J assignments (E-value above 1e-6), missing CDR3, stop codons, out-of-frame junctions, or ambiguous translated residues. A V3J clonotype was defined by an identical inferred V gene, J gene, and CDR3 amino acid sequence. Percentage overlap between repertoires was calculated by dividing the number of shared unique clonotypes by the size of the smaller repertoire. Repertoire richness was assessed with RTK rarefaction, the Chao1 estimator, and Recon v2.1 estimates of unobserved clonotypes. OLGA was used to compute generation probabilities for all TCRbeta clonotypes that the gDNA method yielded from several donors. As stored in TCRdb, this immuneACCESS dataset retains in-frame rearrangements with V and J assigned. A fraction of the clones does not appear; measured against another copy, unresolved V genes explain less than half of the discrepancy, and the remainder lacks a known reason. From that table come the V and J calls and clone size; the DNA was used to work out D and trimming. In all, the sample holds around 2.1 million clones, and 90% to 95% of those were seen once. Over 1.5% of the sample is in the top ten clones.

The CDR3 runs 17 amino acids, cysteine and phenylalanine included. Of all the DNA, just the CDR3 is kept, 51 bases in frame from base 1. V sheds 3 bases and J sheds 3 bases, leaving 22 bases between their ends. Based on the germline V gene, the CDR1 and CDR2 sequences are SGHRS and YFSETQ. These data are taken from a study of shared clonotypes between healthy human individuals (dated by TCRdb to about 2020). A note on the overall study: A couple of women and a few men aged 18 to 49 years were included in the cohort. For each donor, three plates each were used for CD4 naive and CD4 memory, two plates were used for CD8 naive, and one plate was used for CD8 memory. To estimate repertoire size and how much clonotypes are shared between individuals, the study performed deep sequencing of blood TCR repertoires from five healthy adults. To increase sequencing depth and limit assay-specific biases, TCR repertoire library preparation and sequencing were carried out by different laboratories using diverse techniques. Per donor, leukapheresis produced somewhere between about 0.94 and 9.5 billion PBMCs. Here is what the overall study found, with its caveats: Clonotypes shared by all four sorted-subset donors showed higher generation probabilities than non-shared clonotypes. Sampling was restricted to blood, and TCR repertoires in tissues likely differ from the TCR repertoires found in blood. Naive subsets generally had larger estimated clonotype richness than memory subsets did. When several donors were compared, the shared fraction of clonotypes was about 5% for naive CD4, 3.5% to 4% for naive CD8, more than 2% for memory CD4, and around 0.37% for memory CD8. Because the study included a small number of donors, the genetic and exposure-history diversity represented was limited. Incomplete sequencing was indicated by rarefaction of sorted-subset datasets, despite the large sequencing depth. Pairwise subsampling led to the expectation that sequencing depth would affect the degree of clonotype sharing among donors.

The TCR originated in a man between 18 and 35 years old in good health. Some clones in this sample may be carry-over from other donors' samples. The chain uses TRBV5-1 and TRBJ2-7; there is no confident call for the D gene. The sample comprised naive CD8+ T cells from PBMCs. Explained via the paper, the cell subset or site label denotes: CD45RA+CCR7+. Read as DNA, the sequence is TGCGCCAGCAGCTCAACCACTCAACCGGGTCTTCGCTACGAGCAGTACTTC. Translated, this is CASSSTTQPGLRYEQYF.